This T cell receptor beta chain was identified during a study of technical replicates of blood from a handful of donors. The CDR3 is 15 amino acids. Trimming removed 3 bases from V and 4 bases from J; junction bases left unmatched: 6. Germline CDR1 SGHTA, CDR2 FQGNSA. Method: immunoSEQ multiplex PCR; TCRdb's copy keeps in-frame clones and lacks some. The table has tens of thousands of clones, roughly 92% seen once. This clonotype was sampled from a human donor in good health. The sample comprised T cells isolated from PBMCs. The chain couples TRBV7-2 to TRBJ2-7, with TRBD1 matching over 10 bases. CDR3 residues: CASSFPTGGVYEQYF. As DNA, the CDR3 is TGTGCCAGCAGCTTCCCGACAGGGGGCGTATACGAGCAGTACTTC.